Below, 31 T cell receptor beta chains from the same sample are listed, as sequenced in a study of T cell responses to AZD1222 COVID-19 vaccine. Method: immunoSEQ multiplex PCR; TCRdb's copy keeps in-frame clones and lacks some. The data contain 50,000 to 55,000 clones, about 91% of them singletons. The material sequenced was peripheral blood, taken 28 days after the second AZD1222 dose. Receptors originate from an adult who received the AZD1222 COVID-19 vaccine.

This chain links TRBV7-9 with TRBJ2-6; no definite D call. The CDR3 contains 16 residues. The V end lost 6 bases, the J end lost 0 bases, and 12 bases lay between the germline ends. Germline CDR1 SEHNR, CDR2 FQNEAQ (reference sequence). In DNA, the CDR3 is TGTGCCAGCAGACAGTGGGGTGACTCTGGGGCCAACGTCCTGACTTTC. Its translation: CASRQWGDSGANVLTF.

The V and J genes are TRBV27 and TRBJ2-7; D may correspond to TRBD1 or TRBD2 (6 bases each). CDR3 length: 13 amino acids. Germline CDR1 is MNHEY and CDR2 is SMNVEV (reference sequence). V lost 7 bases and J lost 6, with 16 bases in between. The CDR3 loop reads CASTQGGGGEQYF. The CDR3 nucleotides are TGTGCCAGCACTCAAGGGGGAGGTGGCGAGCAGTACTTC.

The chain carries TRBV10-3 and TRBJ1-1; a weak D match, TRBD1 (5 bases). Germline assignment: CDR1 ENHRY and CDR2 SYGVKD. The V end lost 7 bases, the J end lost 4 bases, and 13 bases lay between the germline ends. CDR3 length: 13 amino acids. The CDR3 DNA is TGTGCCATCAACGAGCGGGGGGGCACTGAAGCTTTCTTT. Translation gives CAINERGGTEAFF.

The chain uses TRBV24-1 and TRBJ2-7; 14 bases match TRBD2. J lost 2 bases, V lost 2 bases, and 4 bases had no gene match. Germline V gene lookup returns CDR1 KGHDR and CDR2 SFDVKD. This CDR3 is 17 amino acids long. The CDR3 nucleotides are TGTGCCACCAGTGATTCCCGACTAGCGGGAGGGACCTACGAGCAGTACTTC. Encoded protein: CATSDSRLAGGTYEQYF.

The CDR3 region has the DNA TGTGCCAGCAGGACCCCCGCAGGGGGAAATCAGCCCCAGCATTTT. Amino acids: CASRTPAGGNQPQHF. The chain recombines TRBV28 with TRBJ1-5, with 7 bases matching TRBD1. Per germline, CDR1 MDHEN and CDR2 SYDVKM. This CDR3 is built from 15 residues. The V and J ends lost 6 bases and 4 bases, in that order; junction bases with no gene match: 9.

This clone was counted once. The V gene is TRBV6-2 or TRBV6-3, the J gene TRBJ2-5; no reliable D call. The CDR3 runs 13 residues. CDR1 is MNHEY, CDR2 SVGEGT, per germline. Deletions cut 6 bases from V and 0 bases from J, with 8 bases between. The CDR3 coding sequence is TGTGCCAGCAGCCCCACTAACCAAGAGACCCAGTACTTC. Amino acids: CASSPTNQETQYF.

The chain recombines TRBV9 with TRBJ2-1, with D possibly TRBD2 on 6 matching bases. CDR1 SGDLS and CDR2 YYNGEE come from the germline V gene. The CDR3 consists of 16 residues. V lost 0 bases, J lost 2 bases, and 12 bases lay in between. The CDR3: CASSVVGGLPYNEQFF. The CDR3, as DNA: TGTGCCAGCAGCGTAGTTGGGGGACTCCCCTACAATGAGCAGTTCTTC.

This clone appeared a single time. This chain links TRBV7-9 with TRBJ2-1; tentatively, D is TRBD1 or TRBD2 (5 bases each). The CDR3 loop spans 14 amino acids. Germline assignment: CDR1 SEHNR and CDR2 FQNEAQ (reference sequence). With 5 bases removed from V and 4 bases from J, the gap between germline ends came to 12 bases. CDR3 protein: CASSREQVYNEQFF. The CDR3 nucleotides read TGTGCCAGCAGCCGGGAACAGGTGTACAATGAGCAGTTCTTC.

The chain carries TRBV29-1 and TRBJ2-1, with D unresolved. The CDR3 is 12 residues long. Germline V gene sequence: CDR1 SQVTM, CDR2 ANQGSEA. V shed 6 bases and J shed 0 bases, with 6 bases lying between them. CDR3 in amino acids: CSVTTSYNEQFF. The CDR3, as DNA: TGCAGCGTGACCACCTCCTACAATGAGCAGTTCTTC.

This clone has just a few counts. This chain joins TRBV5-4 and TRBJ1-1, with a tentative D call TRBD1 (5 bases). CDR1 SGHNT and CDR2 YYREEE come from the germline V gene (reference sequence). The CDR3 covers 13 residues. V shed 0 bases and J shed 7 bases, with 10 bases lying between them. The chain's CDR3 is CASSLGGSGEAFF. The CDR3 DNA reads as TGTGCCAGCAGCTTGGGGGGGAGCGGTGAAGCTTTCTTT.

On this clone: One end of the junction fails to match germline, which may point to a read error. The chain has TRBV12-3 or TRBV12-4 and TRBJ2-1; TRBD1 aligns across 10 bases. The CDR3 is made up of 13 amino acids. CDR3: CASNTKGDRGRIF. The DNA of the CDR3 is TGTGCCAGCAACACCAAGGGGGACAGGGGAAGGATCTTC.

The genes are TRBV7-2 and TRBJ2-3; TRBD2 might be the D (6 bases). CDR3 length: 14 amino acids. With 1 base removed from V and 7 bases from J, the gap between germline ends came to 12 bases. The germline gives CDR1 SGHTA, CDR2 FQGNSA. The CDR3, as DNA: TGTGCCAGCAGCTTAGGACTAGATCGGCATACGCAGTATTTT. This gives the protein CASSLGLDRHTQYF.

This chain joins TRBV10-3 and TRBJ2-1, with no clear D. Germline-derived CDR1 and CDR2 are ENHRY and SYGVKD. This CDR3 has 13 residues. Trimming removed 8 bases at V and 4 bases at J, with 12 bases between. CDR3 region: CAIRSTDYNEQFF. The DNA of the CDR3 is TGTGCCATCCGAAGCACCGATTACAATGAGCAGTTCTTC.

This clone was picked up a small number of times. The rearrangement links TRBV5-5 to TRBJ1-5; D not resolved. This CDR3 region has 16 residues. The V gene's germline CDR1 is SGHKS and CDR2 YYEKEE (reference sequence). V was trimmed by 0 bases and J by 2 bases, leaving 12 bases between them. For the CDR3, the DNA is TGTGCCAGCAGCTTGGAAGGTACCTGGGGCAATCAGCCCCAGCATTTT. This translates into CASSLEGTWGNQPQHF.

V is TRBV23-1 and J is TRBJ1-5; 7 bases are a match to TRBD1. TRBV23-1 is marked as an open reading frame, function uncertain. The CDR3 length is 16 residues. The V segment lost 9 bases and the J segment 1 base; nucleotides outside the gene matches: 12. The CDR3 DNA is TGCGCCAGGGACGAGGGGGCTGGGGGAAGCAATCAGCCCCAGCATTTT. It yields the protein CARDEGAGGSNQPQHF.

The rearrangement links TRBV6-7 to TRBJ2-3; D might be TRBD1 (5 bases). TRBV6-7 is marked as an open reading frame, function uncertain. CDR3 length: 16 residues. The ends were cut back, 2 bases at V and 1 base at J, with 13 bases in the middle. The CDR3 loop is CASSYIQGEGTDTQYF. The CDR3 coding sequence is TGTGCCAGCAGTTACATCCAGGGCGAAGGCACAGATACGCAGTATTTT.

The rearrangement uses TRBV24-1 and TRBJ2-7, with TRBD2 matching over 10 bases. Germline assignment: CDR1 KGHDR and CDR2 SFDVKD. The CDR3 runs to 15 residues. The J segment lost 3 bases and the V segment lost 9 bases, leaving 10 bases of the junction unmatched. CDR3 sequence: CATSSTSGTHYEQYF. CDR3 coding DNA: TGTGCCACCTCTTCCACTAGCGGGACCCACTACGAGCAGTACTTC.

The chain joins TRBV4-1 to TRBJ2-4; 8 bases match TRBD1. Germline V gene data show CDR1 as MGHRA and CDR2 as YSYEKL. V lost 0 bases and J lost 5; bases outside the gene matches: 21. The CDR3 runs 21 residues. The CDR3 DNA reads TGCGCCAGCAGCCAAGAATCACCCTTGGTGGCCGGGACAGGCACCGAAAACATTCAGTACTTC. Protein sequence: CASSQESPLVAGTGTENIQYF.

This clone appeared a few times. The genes are TRBV2 and TRBJ2-1; D is perhaps TRBD2 (6 bases). The V end lost 3 bases, the J end lost 6 bases, and 15 bases lay between the germline ends. Germline CDR1 SNHLY, CDR2 FYNNEI. The CDR3 has 15 amino acids. CDR3 bases: TGTGCCAGCAGTGACCAGACAGTCGGGGGCAATGAGCAGTTCTTC. It encodes CASSDQTVGGNEQFF.

This clone came up a few times. The CDR3 coding sequence is TGTGCCAGTAGTACTCTAGCGGGAGCGAGGAATGAGCAGTTCTTC. As protein: CASSTLAGARNEQFF. The chain links TRBV19 to TRBJ2-1, with 10 nucleotides matching TRBD2. The CDR3 extends over 15 amino acids. V lost 4 bases and J lost 7; bases outside the gene matches: 7. Germline-derived CDR1 and CDR2 are LNHDA and SQIVND (reference sequence). Drawing the rest from reference TRBV19 and TRBJ2-1, the complete variable domain is DGGITQSPKYLFRKEGQNVTLSCEQNLNHDAMYWYRQDPGQGLRLIYYSQIVNDFQKGDIAEGYSVSREKKESFPLTVTSAQKNPTAFYLCASSTLAGARNEQFFGPGTRLTVL.

This clone was detected once. This sequence joins TRBV7-9 and TRBJ2-1; possibly TRBD2 for D (6 bases). This CDR3 contains 16 residues. Germline V gives CDR1 SEHNR, CDR2 FQNEAQ (reference sequence). Trimming stripped 0 bases from V and 6 bases from J, with 15 bases between. The CDR3 region has the DNA TGTGCCAGCAGCTTAGCAGGAGGGCCTCGGGTCAATGAGCAGTTCTTC. Translated, it gives CASSLAGGPRVNEQFF.

This chain connects TRBV5-1 to TRBJ2-1; TRBD2 matches 7 bases. Losses at the gene ends were 4 bases for V and 7 bases for J; bases not matched to a gene: 11. Germline CDR1 is SGHRS and CDR2 is YFSETQ. The CDR3 runs 15 residues. The CDR3 loop is CASSPPRRERNEQFF. Written as DNA, the CDR3 is TGCGCCAGCAGCCCTCCCAGGCGGGAGAGGAATGAGCAGTTCTTC.

Here the CDR3 reads CASSGGRVAFF. The CDR3 DNA follows: TGTGCCAGCAGTGGGGGTCGGGTAGCTTTCTTT. This sequence joins TRBV2 and TRBJ1-1; D call uncertain. V lost 4 bases, J lost 10 bases, and 10 bases lay in between. The germline V gene encodes CDR1 SNHLY and CDR2 FYNNEI. CDR3 length equals 11 residues.

This sequence joins TRBV5-4 and TRBJ2-5, with TRBD1 identical over 9 bases. The CDR3 sequence is 14 residues long. Germline CDR1 SGHNT, CDR2 YYREEE (reference sequence). Unmatched junction bases numbered 3, after V lost 5 bases and J lost 1 base. For the CDR3, the DNA is TGTGCCAGCAGGCCGGACAGGGGCCAAGAGACCCAGTACTTC. Translating it yields CASRPDRGQETQYF.

The chain combines TRBV7-9 with TRBJ1-5, with D tentatively TRBD1 (6 bases). The V gene lost 5 bases and the J gene lost 1 base, with 12 bases spanning the gap. CDR1 is SEHNR and CDR2 is FQNEAQ in the germline V gene (reference sequence). The CDR3 is 15 amino acids. This chain's CDR3 is CASSPDSLSNQPQHF. CDR3 DNA: TGTGCCAGCAGCCCGGACAGTTTGAGCAATCAGCCCCAGCATTTT.

This chain joins TRBV11-2 and TRBJ2-3; D not resolved. Trimming removed 1 base at V and 1 base at J, with 15 bases between. The germline V gene encodes CDR1 SGHAT and CDR2 FQNNGV. The length of the CDR3 is 17 residues. The CDR3 reads CASSLVPPGRRTDTQYF. In DNA form, the CDR3 reads TGTGCCAGCAGCTTAGTCCCCCCTGGCCGCCGCACAGATACGCAGTATTTT.

V and J are TRBV14 and TRBJ1-1, with D possibly TRBD1 on 6 matching bases. Germline CDR1 SGHDN, CDR2 FVKESK. This CDR3 comprises 20 residues. V was cut by 1 base and J by 2 bases, with 26 bases left in between. The CDR3 region has the DNA TGTGCCAGCAGCCAAGTTCTCGCCGACAGGCCTGGCCGTACTAACACTGAAGCTTTCTTT. This codes for CASSQVLADRPGRTNTEAFF.

This rearrangement joins TRBV7-9 to TRBJ1-1, with D perhaps TRBD1 (6 bases). From germline, CDR1 is SEHNR and CDR2 FQNEAQ (reference sequence). Trimming left V 5 bases short and J 8 bases short, with 21 bases between. This CDR3 has 15 residues. The CDR3 is CASSPNGGRREEAFF. The CDR3 nucleotides read TGTGCCAGCAGCCCTAACGGGGGGCGCCGGGAGGAAGCTTTCTTT.

This chain uses TRBV28 with TRBJ1-4; 8 nucleotides line up with TRBD1. From germline, CDR1 is MDHEN and CDR2 SYDVKM. The trim removed 3 bases at V and 0 bases at J, leaving 9 bases unmatched. The CDR3 sequence is 18 residues long. Here the CDR3 reads CASSFRFGTGPTNEKLFF. The CDR3 coding sequence is TGTGCCAGCAGTTTTCGATTCGGGACAGGCCCAACTAATGAAAAACTGTTTTTT.

V and J are TRBV14 and TRBJ1-2, with 9 bases identical to TRBD1. J lost 5 bases, V lost 6 bases, and 16 bases had no gene match. The germline V gene encodes CDR1 SGHDN and CDR2 FVKESK. CDR3 length: 17 amino acids. CDR3 protein: CASSPSGTGRSTYGYTF. The CDR3 DNA reads as TGTGCCAGCAGTCCCTCGGGGACAGGGCGCAGTACGTATGGCTACACCTTC.

V usage is TRBV5-4 and J usage is TRBJ2-7; D is ambiguous. The germline CDR1 and CDR2 sequences are SGHNT and YYREEE (reference sequence). The CDR3 length is 15 residues. V was trimmed by 2 bases and J by 0 bases, leaving 12 bases between them. DNA for the CDR3: TGTGCCAGCAGCTTCCTAGGCGCCAGCTCCTACGAGCAGTACTTC. Encoded protein: CASSFLGASSYEQYF. The complete variable domain, with remaining parts taken from reference TRBV5-4 and TRBJ2-7, reads ETGVTQSPTHLIKTRGQQVTLRCSSQSGHNTVSWYQQALGQGPQFIFQYYREEENGRGNFPPRFSGLQFPNYSSELNVNALELDDSALYLCASSFLGASSYEQYFGPGTRLTVT.